One and the same sample provided the 16 T cell receptor beta chains below, sequenced in a study of blood T cells in healthy people across ages. Primed by a sample-barcoded 5' primer and a J-beta primer mix, a second PCR proceeded for 7 to 11 cycles. MiXCR, run by TCRdb on the 5' RACE reads, gives a single entry per CDR3 protein. Of hundreds of thousands of distinct CDR3 sequences in the sample, roughly 50% were seen once. Specimen: blood. These receptors all come from a man in his fifties or sixties in good health.

This chain connects TRBV6-6 to TRBJ2-3; D ambiguous. Germline lookup yields CDR1 MNHNY and CDR2 SVGAGI (reference sequence). The CDR3 sequence is 14 residues long. Trimming cost V 5 bases and J 0 bases, with 9 bases left between them. In DNA form, the CDR3 reads TGTGCCAGCAGTCGCGGACCTAGCACAGATACGCAGTATTTT. Translation gives CASSRGPSTDTQYF.

This chain links TRBV6-6 with TRBJ2-3, with a tentative D call TRBD1 (6 bases). CDR1 is MNHNY and CDR2 is SVGAGI in the germline V gene (reference sequence). There are 14 residues in the CDR3. The V gene lost 7 bases and the J gene lost 3 bases, with 14 bases spanning the gap. The CDR3 loop is CASTPQGSTDTQYF. The CDR3 bases are TGTGCCAGCACCCCACAGGGATCGACAGATACGCAGTATTTT.

The chain uses TRBV20-1 and TRBJ2-3; D gene ambiguous. The CDR3 runs 12 residues. Deletions cut 1 base from V and 5 bases from J, with 7 bases between. Germline lookup yields CDR1 DFQATT and CDR2 SNEGSKA (reference sequence). Written as DNA, the CDR3 is TGCAGTGCTAGAGTGCCGGGAGATACGCAGTATTTT. Its translation is CSARVPGDTQYF.

This clonotype was counted only a few times. The chain has TRBV11-2 and TRBJ1-5; 7 positions match TRBD1. CDR3 length: 14 residues. The germline CDR1 and CDR2 sequences are SGHAT and FQNNGV. Trimming took 5 bases from V and 3 from J; bases not matched to a gene: 4. CDR3 region: CASSVGQFNQPQHF. The DNA for the CDR3 is TGTGCCAGCAGCGTGGGACAGTTCAATCAGCCCCAGCATTTT.

This clonotype came up many times. The J gene is TRBJ1-2, the V gene TRBV2; D gene uncertain. V was cut by 3 bases and J by 8 bases, with 13 bases left in between. The germline V gene encodes CDR1 SNHLY and CDR2 FYNNEI. The CDR3 contains 13 residues. The CDR3 loop reads CASSDSASRGYTF. As DNA, the CDR3 is TGTGCCAGCAGTGATTCCGCGTCTCGAGGCTACACCTTC.

This clonotype was detected only once. One end of the junction varies from germline; a read error may be responsible. This chain joins TRBV5-1 and TRBJ2-2; weak D call: TRBD2 (5 bases). The CDR3 totals 16 residues. The V gene's germline CDR1 is SGHRS and CDR2 YFSETQ. For the CDR3, the DNA is TGCGCCAGCAGCTTGGAGGCTAGCTCGGCCACCGGGGAGTTGTTTTTT. It codes for CASSLEASSATGELFF.

This clonotype came up a few times. The V call is TRBV10-3, the J call TRBJ1-1, with D possibly being TRBD1 (5 bases). Trimming pared 6 bases from V and 4 bases from J, leaving 15 bases between. The CDR3 totals 14 residues. CDR1 is ENHRY and CDR2 is SYGVKD in the germline V gene. The DNA for the CDR3 is TGTGCCATCAGCGCAGGGTTAGGGGCCACTGAAGCTTTCTTT. Encoded protein: CAISAGLGATEAFF.

The chain joins TRBV24-1 to TRBJ1-6; D is uncertain. CDR1 is KGHDR and CDR2 is SFDVKD in the germline V gene. V gave up 8 bases and J gave up 7 bases, with 8 bases separating them. This CDR3 is built from 12 residues. DNA for the CDR3: TGTGCCACCAACCTAGAGAATTCACCCCTCCACTTT. Amino acid sequence: CATNLENSPLHF.

This clonotype was picked up a small number of times. The gene calls are TRBV20-1 and TRBJ2-5; the match to TRBD1 covers 7 bases. The CDR3 consists of 13 residues. The V gene's germline CDR1 is DFQATT and CDR2 SNEGSKA (reference sequence). V was pared by 5 bases and J by 3 bases, with 6 bases of the junction left unmatched. CDR3 loop: CSAPRTGKETQYF. In DNA form, the CDR3 reads TGCAGTGCTCCCCGGACAGGCAAAGAGACCCAGTACTTC.

About this clonotype: This may be a read error, as it is one base from a much larger clone. The CDR3 DNA is TGCAGTGCGGTCCGGGCAGGTGGACCGAGGGGCTATGAGCAGTACTTC. Protein product: CSAVRAGGPRGYEQYF. V usage is TRBV20-1 and J usage is TRBJ2-7, with D tentatively TRBD1 or TRBD2 (5 bases each). The CDR3 runs 16 residues. CDR1 DFQATT and CDR2 SNEGSKA come from the germline V gene (reference sequence). The V gene lost 6 bases and the J gene lost 7 bases, with 28 bases spanning the gap.

V is TRBV4-2 and J is TRBJ2-5; 13 bases align to TRBD2. The V and J ends lost 0 bases and 4 bases, in that order; junction bases with no gene match: 2. The CDR3 sequence is 16 residues long. Germline V CDR1 and CDR2: LGHNA, YNFKEQ. The CDR3 DNA follows: TGTGCCAGCAGCCAAGAGGGACTAGCGGGGAGAGAGACCCAGTACTTC. This encodes CASSQEGLAGRETQYF.

There are a few counts of this clonotype. A read error may explain this, as a much larger clone is one base away. The chain combines TRBV5-1 with TRBJ2-7; 7 bases match TRBD1. V was clipped by 4 bases and J by 1 base; unmatched bases: 5. The CDR3 totals 14 residues. The germline V gene encodes CDR1 SGHRS and CDR2 YFSETQ. Here the CDR3 reads CASSVTGASYEQYF. The CDR3 DNA sequence: TGCGCCAGCAGCGTAACAGGGGCTTCCTACGAGCAGTACTTC.

About this clonotype: A much larger clone differs from this one at a single base, so this may be a read error. CDR3 loop: CSAEDGLIRTDTQYF. For the CDR3, the DNA is TGCAGCGCTGAAGATGGGCTGATCCGCACAGATACGCAGTATTTT. This chain uses TRBV29-1 with TRBJ2-3; unclear D gene. In germline, CDR1 is SQVTM, CDR2 ANQGSEA. The CDR3 is 15 residues long.

This chain connects TRBV12-3 or TRBV12-4 to TRBJ2-6, with D maybe TRBD1 (6 bases). This CDR3 is built from 19 residues. V shed 1 base and J shed 2 bases, with 18 bases lying between them. The CDR3 protein is CASSLETRHRVAGANVLTF. The CDR3 DNA is TGTGCCAGCAGTTTAGAAACCAGACACAGGGTGGCTGGGGCCAACGTCCTGACTTTC.

This clonotype was recorded a few times. The chain links TRBV6-5 to TRBJ2-2; 7 positions match TRBD1. Trimming took 4 bases from V and 2 from J; bases not matched to a gene: 4. The V gene's germline CDR1 is MNHEY and CDR2 SVGAGI. The CDR3 totals 15 residues. The CDR3 region has the DNA TGTGCCAGCAGTTCTAGGGGGCCCAACACCGGGGAGCTGTTTTTT. It specifies CASSSRGPNTGELFF.

This sequence joins TRBV6-6 and TRBJ2-5; 7 nucleotides match TRBD1. Per the germline V gene, CDR1 is MNHNY and CDR2 is SVGAGI (reference sequence). The CDR3 has 16 amino acids. The J segment lost 1 base and the V segment lost 6 bases, leaving 11 bases of the junction unmatched. This CDR3 is CASSPPRAGGQETQYF. CDR3 in DNA: TGTGCCAGCAGCCCCCCAAGGGCAGGGGGCCAAGAGACCCAGTACTTC.